The 10 T cell receptor beta chains listed next were all sequenced from one sample in a study of blood T cell repertoires in COVID-19. TCRdb keeps only in-frame clones here, not all; method: immunoSEQ multiplex PCR. The table records some 30,000 clones, 85% to 90% of them present only once. The source material was peripheral blood. These receptors originate from an elderly man with acute or convalescent COVID-19.

DNA of the CDR3: TGTGCCAGCAGCCAGTCTGGGACAGGGTCAGGAGATACGCAGTATTTT. Its protein is CASSQSGTGSGDTQYF. The rearrangement links TRBV7-2 to TRBJ2-3; 9 positions match TRBD1. The CDR3 is 16 amino acids. In germline, CDR1 is SGHTA, CDR2 FQGNSA. V dropped 5 bases and J dropped 5; count of bases not matched to a gene: 11.

The chain couples TRBV18 to TRBJ1-1; TRBD1 matches 9 bases. CDR1 and CDR2 from the germline V gene are KGHSH and LQKENI. The CDR3 has 16 residues. V dropped 1 base and J dropped 5; count of bases not matched to a gene: 8. CDR3 in DNA: TGTGCCAGCTCACCACAAGGGACAGGGATAGGAACTGAAGCTTTCTTT. Translated, it gives CASSPQGTGIGTEAFF.

The chain uses TRBV12-3 or TRBV12-4 and TRBJ2-7; 8 nucleotides align to TRBD2. The length of the CDR3 is 11 residues. J lost 7 bases, V lost 7 bases, and 3 bases had no gene match. The CDR3 nucleotides read TGTGCCAGCACTCGGGGGGGAGAGCAGTACTTC. Its translation: CASTRGGEQYF.

In nucleotides, the CDR3 is TGTGCCAGCTACCAAACAGGGTCTGGCTACACCTTC. Its protein product is CASYQTGSGYTF. The chain employs TRBV6-4 and TRBJ1-2; TRBD1 is a possible D gene (6 bases). Per the germline V gene, CDR1 is MRHNA and CDR2 is SNTAGT. The V end was cut by 8 bases, the J end by 7 bases, with 14 bases between. The CDR3 sequence is 12 residues long.

This clone showed up just a few times. V is TRBV6-5 and J is TRBJ1-2; TRBD1 agrees at 7 bases. The V segment lost 6 bases and the J segment 5 bases; nucleotides outside the gene matches: 3. The CDR3 sequence is 12 residues long. Germline V CDR1 and CDR2: MNHEY, SVGAGI. The CDR3 DNA reads as TGTGCCAGCAGGACAGGGCAATATGGCTACACCTTC. It yields the protein CASRTGQYGYTF.

The CDR3 protein is CASSVEGRSDNEQFF. Here the CDR3 DNA reads TGTGCCAGCAGCGTAGAGGGGAGGTCGGACAATGAGCAGTTCTTC. The chain joins TRBV9 to TRBJ2-1, with D maybe TRBD2 (6 bases). Germline V gene lookup returns CDR1 SGDLS and CDR2 YYNGEE. The ends were cut back, 0 bases at V and 5 bases at J, with 12 bases in the middle. The CDR3 runs to 15 residues.

The chain carries TRBV6-5 and TRBJ2-3; TRBD2 agrees at 8 bases. CDR3 length equals 15 residues. Trimming cost V 6 bases and J 2 bases; bases outside gene matches: 7. The V gene's germline CDR1 is MNHEY and CDR2 SVGAGI. CDR3 DNA: TGTGCCAGCAGCCGCCGGGGGGGGATCACAGATACGCAGTATTTT. Translated, it gives CASSRRGGITDTQYF.

V gene TRBV5-6 combines with J gene TRBJ1-2; a possible D gene is TRBD1 (5 bases). The CDR3 is made up of 15 amino acids. Deletions cut 4 bases from V and 2 bases from J, with 15 bases between. Germline assignment: CDR1 SGHDT and CDR2 YYEEEE. The CDR3 bases are TGTGCCAGCAGCCTAAGCGGGGCGGGGAACTATGGCTACACCTTC. Translation: CASSLSGAGNYGYTF.

This chain connects TRBV5-1 to TRBJ2-5; D might be TRBD1 (6 bases). Per germline, CDR1 SGHRS and CDR2 YFSETQ. This CDR3 is 16 amino acids long. V was trimmed by 2 bases and J by 0 bases, leaving 14 bases between them. In nucleotides, the CDR3 is TGCGCCAGCAGCTTATTAACACAGGGAAACCAAGAGACCCAGTACTTC. Protein: CASSLLTQGNQETQYF.

CDR3 amino acids: CASSDRNQPQHF. DNA of the CDR3: TGTGCCAGCAGTGATCGGAATCAGCCCCAGCATTTT. The V gene is TRBV6-1, the J gene TRBJ1-5; D is unclear. The CDR3 runs to 12 residues. V lost 3 bases, J lost 4 bases, and 4 bases lay in between. Germline V CDR1 and CDR2: MNHNS, SASEGT.